This TCR delta chain is from a study of γδ T cells in repeated Plasmodium falciparum infection. Study summary: Sampling occurred at baseline, pre-infection for selected infections, and 21 days post-infection. Malian repertoires were sampled cross-sectionally without transmission and longitudinally through febrile malaria.

Trimming cost V 0 bases and J 4 bases, with 32 bases left between them. Looked up from germline, CDR1 is GEAIGNYY and CDR2 is EKD. The CDR3 covers 21 residues. Study-wide results and caveats: Compared with Australian children, Malian Vdelta2-negative repertoires seemed more clonal, less diverse, less shared.

Flow sorting of PBMC yielded separate Vgamma9/Vdelta2+ and Vdelta2-negative gammadelta T cell populations for bulk repertoire analysis. TRG and TRD sequences were obtained from every sorted gammadelta sample. TCRdb re-processed the multiplex PCR reads via CATT. This table has 85,000 to 95,000 delta-chain clones, more than 1.4% appearing once. This clone was counted many times. No antigen is known for it. The protein TCRdb gives is from a much larger clone and does not agree with this DNA's translation at residue 11, likely a read error; the protein shown here comes from the DNA. The specimen was gamma-delta T cells from blood. V is TRDV2 and J is TRDJ1; D gene unclear. The J gene, missing from TCRdb, was assigned here through DNA to germline matching. The clonotype comes from a pool of human donors (malaria-infected and uninfected, not separated). CDR3 DNA: TGTGCCTGTGACACCGTTCAAGGGGCTAAAGATTTCCAGGGCGAGGGCGATAAACTCATCTTT. It specifies CACDTVQGAKDFQGEGDKLIF.